The 8 T cell receptor beta chains below come from one sample, sequenced in a study of identifying expanded T cells in peripheral blood. This table comes from immunoSEQ multiplex PCR, and its TCRdb copy is limited to in-frame clones, with some not included. The table shows about 80,000 clones, with less than 90% occurring only once. The specimen was blood. Every receptor here comes from a person aged 18 to 75 in good health.

The chain recombines TRBV4-3 with TRBJ2-4; D remains unclear. The CDR3 extends over 14 amino acids. V was pared by 0 bases and J by 7 bases, with 10 bases between. Germline-derived CDR1 and CDR2 are LGHNA and YSLEER. The DNA of the CDR3 is TGCGCCAGCAGCCAAGATCAATTATTCAACATTCAGTACTTC. Encoded protein: CASSQDQLFNIQYF.

This rearrangement joins TRBV7-2 to TRBJ2-3, with a weak D call TRBD2 (5 bases). CDR1 is SGHTA and CDR2 is FQGNSA in the germline V gene. The CDR3 runs 13 residues. The germline V and J ends were trimmed by 7 bases and 2 bases, with 10 bases remaining between them. The CDR3 bases are TGTGCCAGCACCACGGGGTACACAGATACGCAGTATTTT. It yields the protein CASTTGYTDTQYF. The entire variable domain, with the rest obtained from reference TRBV7-2 and TRBJ2-3, is as follows: GAGVSQSPSNKVTEKGKDVELRCDPISGHTALYWYRQSLGQGLEFLIYFQGNSAPDKSGLPSDRFSAERTGGSVSTLTIQRTQQEDSAVYLCASTTGYTDTQYFGPGTRLTVL.

This clone was recorded only once. The V and J genes are TRBV6-1 and TRBJ2-6; possible D gene TRBD2, 6 bases. V was clipped by 7 bases and J by 4 bases, with 8 bases between them. Germline assignment: CDR1 MNHNS and CDR2 SASEGT. The CDR3 totals 13 residues. For the CDR3, the DNA is TGTGCCAGCAAGGCGGGAGGGGCCAACGTCCTGACTTTC. It specifies CASKAGGANVLTF.

The CDR3 DNA is TGTGCCAGCAGCGTAGTCCCCGACAGGGAGGCTGAAGCTTTCTTT. Its protein is CASSVVPDREAEAFF. This sequence joins TRBV9 and TRBJ1-1; 7 positions agree with TRBD1. With V trimmed by 0 bases and J by 6 bases, 8 bases remained unmatched. The CDR3 length is 15 residues. Germline CDR1 SGDLS, CDR2 YYNGEE.

This rearrangement joins TRBV4-2 to TRBJ2-3; a weak D match, TRBD2 (5 bases). The CDR3 is 14 amino acids. From germline, CDR1 is LGHNA and CDR2 YNFKEQ. V lost 1 base, J lost 4 bases, and 9 bases lay in between. For the CDR3, the DNA is TGTGCCAGCAGCCAAGTGGGAGTGGCAGATACGCAGTATTTT. Its translation is CASSQVGVADTQYF.

The chain recombines TRBV10-1 with TRBJ2-7; TRBD1 might be the D (5 bases). CDR3 length: 17 amino acids. Germline CDR1 is WNHNN and CDR2 is SYGVQD (reference sequence). V lost 9 bases, J lost 3 bases, and 27 bases lay in between. The CDR3 region is CARREPQGQSRVYEQYF. DNA for the CDR3: TGCGCCAGGCGAGAGCCCCAAGGACAAAGCCGGGTCTACGAGCAGTACTTC.

This rearrangement joins TRBV28 to TRBJ2-7; unclear D gene. V was trimmed by 5 bases and J by 4 bases, leaving 6 bases between them. The CDR3 length is 11 residues. In germline, CDR1 is MDHEN, CDR2 SYDVKM. This chain's CDR3 is CASSRSYEQYF. CDR3 nucleotide sequence: TGTGCCAGCAGTCGGTCGTACGAGCAGTACTTC.

This chain connects TRBV10-2 to TRBJ1-2, with D possibly matching TRBD1 (6 bases). The germline gives CDR1 WSHSY, CDR2 SAAADI. The CDR3 extends over 17 amino acids. V lost 4 bases and J 1 base, leaving 19 bases between the germline ends. This chain's CDR3 is CASSGGFTTGGNYGYTF. The DNA of the CDR3 is TGCGCCAGCAGTGGGGGATTCACGACAGGCGGTAACTATGGCTACACCTTC.